This T cell receptor beta chain is from a study of a mutant IDH1 vaccine in newly diagnosed glioma (dated by TCRdb to 2020 to 2022). Regarding the research as a whole: Vaccination started 4-6 weeks after radiotherapy alone, or was given together with temozolomide cycles in the groups whose treatment included chemotherapy. Of the approximately 29 treated patients, about 62% were male and about 40% were female, and a mean age of roughly 37 years was recorded. Prior to enrollment, standard therapy consisting of radiotherapy alone, temozolomide alone, or radiochemotherapy with temozolomide had been administered to patients, with the combination being received by most patients. Visit V12 was the week-35 safety follow-up and visit V13 was the week-47 end of study. Peripheral blood was collected at six visits: V03 (baseline), V05, V07, V10, V12 and V13. For exploratory analyses, about two dozen treated patients had longitudinal TCRB deep sequencing done wherever samples were available. Summary of the overall study and its limitations: The authors noted that analyses of patient blood samples could not be reproduced because of sample limitations. No apparent relationship was observed between pseudoprogression and alterations in the top peripheral T cell clonotypes detected by TCRB sequencing. Across multiple MHC alleles, vaccine-induced immune responses were seen in around 93% of patients. Selection of PBMC samples for TCRB deep sequencing was based on availability.

This clone was detected a few times. Its antigen remains unidentified. Base-call qualities are not available, and no considerably larger clone is one nucleotide away. The library was produced with the immunoSEQ multiplex PCR assay. The hsTCRB Kit was used according to the manufacturer's protocol to amplify rearranged TCR beta chain sequences. Sequencing of TCRB libraries was carried out on an Illumina MiSeq. For the original study's pipeline: The kit vendor's proprietary platform handled demultiplexing, trimming and gene mapping. The table was pulled from immuneACCESS by TCRdb, which kept in-frame rearrangements only. Such tables lose some clones; where checked, under half of the loss comes from unresolved V genes, and the rest has no known cause. V and J calls and clone size are given by that table; D and trimming were obtained from the DNA. A total of about 94,000 clones appear in this sample, roughly 86% of them only once. The top ten constitute over 0.6% of the sample.

Its CDR3 holds 14 amino acids, cysteine through phenylalanine. CDR3 DNA only is kept here, 42 bases in frame from base 1. Taken from the germline V gene (reference sequence), the CDR1 and CDR2 loops are GTSNPN and SVGIG. V loses 0 bases of germline sequence and J loses 2 bases, and the interval between the two ends is 8 bases. Taken with the paper, the label for time point translates to: week 47, end of study. Every vaccine dose consisted of 300 ug of a 20-mer mutant IDH1 peptide in Montanide, administered subcutaneously together with topical imiquimod. Across visits V03 through V10, patients got a total of eight vaccinations, given in weeks 1, 3, 5, 7, 11, 15, 19 and 23. Donors had newly diagnosed WHO grade 3 or 4 IDH1-mutant astrocytomas with loss of nuclear ATRX. The samples were drawn from NOA16, a multicentre, single-arm, open-label phase I trial in Germany that tested a mutant IDH1 peptide vaccine in humans for the first time. Genomic DNA for TCRB sequencing was extracted from EDTA blood using the DNeasy Blood and Tissue Kit.

This clonotype originated in a woman in her 50s with glioma. The material was PBMCs, obtained from a glioma patient whose treatment included an IDH1 peptide vaccine. The V and J genes are TRBV30 and TRBJ1-5, with a tentative D gene TRBD1 over 6 matching bases. Here is the DNA: TGTGCCTGGAGTGTAGGGGGGGGCAATCAGCCCCAGCATTTT. It encodes CAWSVGGGNQPQHF.